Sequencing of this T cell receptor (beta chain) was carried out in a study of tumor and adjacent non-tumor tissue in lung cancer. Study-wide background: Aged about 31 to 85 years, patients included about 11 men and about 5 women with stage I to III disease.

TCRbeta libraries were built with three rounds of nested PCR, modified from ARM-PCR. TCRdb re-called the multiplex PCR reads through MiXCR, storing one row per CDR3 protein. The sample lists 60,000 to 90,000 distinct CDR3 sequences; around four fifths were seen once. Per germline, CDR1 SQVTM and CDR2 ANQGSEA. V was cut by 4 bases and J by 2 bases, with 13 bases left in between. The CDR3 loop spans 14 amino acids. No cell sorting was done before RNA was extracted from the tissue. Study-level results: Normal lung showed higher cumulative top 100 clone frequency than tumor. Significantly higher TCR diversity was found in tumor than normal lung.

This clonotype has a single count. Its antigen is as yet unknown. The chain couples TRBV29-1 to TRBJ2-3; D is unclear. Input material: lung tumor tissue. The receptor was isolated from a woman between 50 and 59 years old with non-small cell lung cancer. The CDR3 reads CSVGFGSSTDTQYF. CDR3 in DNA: TGCAGCGTTGGGTTCGGGTCCTCCACAGATACGCAGTATTTT.